The clone carrying this T cell receptor (beta chain) was recorded many times. The antigen remains undetermined. The making of cDNA relied on 5'RACE with 10-nucleotide random UMIs. One entry per CDR3 protein results from TCRdb running MiXCR on the 5' RACE reads. The table records over 60,000 distinct CDR3 sequences, under 5.5% of them present only once. The CDR3 spans 14 residues. Germline lookup yields CDR1 DFQATT and CDR2 SNEGSKA (reference sequence). V was pared by 1 base and J by 0 bases, with 8 bases between. The sample comes from a study of neurological immune-mediated disorders. The study's findings and limits: The authors found no clinical or MRI feature associated with the multiple sclerosis repertoire cluster.

The TCR sequence derives from a woman between 45 and 65 years old with multiple sclerosis. This sequence joins TRBV20-1 and TRBJ2-3; no clear D gene. Sample: PBMCs. DNA for the CDR3: TGCAGTGCTAGAGTTCCAACTAGCACAGATACGCAGTATTTT. As protein: CSARVPTSTDTQYF.